The sequence of this T cell receptor beta chain was determined in a study of T cells after yellow fever vaccination. Across the study: Fractions with few cells were prepared using SMART-Seq v4 Ultra Low Input.

Findings and limits, study-wide: The presence of abundant clonotypes contaminating from the bulk population was possible in FACS-sorted repertoires. Clones from primary vaccination mostly reappeared after the booster (around 96% CD4, just over 85% CD8).

This clonotype was counted a few times. The target antigen is unknown. Germline loops: CDR1 MDHEN, CDR2 SYDVKM. The CDR3 loop spans 15 amino acids. With 3 bases removed from V and 6 bases from J, the gap between germline ends came to 14 bases. Template switching by 5'RACE produced TCR cDNA, adding a universal primer site and UMIs. MiXCR was run by TCRdb on the 5' RACE reads, yielding one entry per CDR3 protein. The sample shows some 500,000 distinct CDR3 sequences, roughly 14% of them seen only once. The J gene is TRBJ2-2, the V gene TRBV28; no clear D gene. The TCR sequence derives from a man aged 25-45 years who received the YFV17D yellow fever vaccine. The material was PBMCs, obtained on the day of the yellow fever booster vaccination. The CDR3 DNA is TGTGCCAGCAGTTTGTGGACGCTTGGGGCCGGGGAGCTGTTTTTT. It is translated as CASSLWTLGAGELFF.